This record looks at one T cell receptor (beta chain) sequence and its context. One Seattle source followed patients from active infection through their disease course. Study processing details: Nucleated cell number was recorded as an estimate derived from reference gene primer amplification. The method was immunoSEQ multiplex PCR; TCRdb's version includes in-frame clones alone and lacks a portion of them. Clone size and the V and J calls come from that table; the DNA yielded D and trimming. Counted here are roughly 480,000 clones, about 88% occurring once; the ten biggest clones make up roughly 0.92%. This sample stems from a study of blood T cell repertoires in COVID-19. Study information: Sites in the United States, Italy and Spain provided acute and convalescent COVID-19 samples.

CDR3 size: 12 residues. The V gene lost 3 bases and the J gene lost 7 bases, with 7 bases spanning the gap. Germline CDR1 MNHNS, CDR2 SASEGT. Input material: peripheral blood. The TCR was taken from a man aged 18 to 29 with COVID-19, enrolled during active disease. The chain couples TRBV6-1 to TRBJ1-5; D not resolved. The CDR3 sequence is CASSDQIQPQHF. The CDR3 region has the DNA TGTGCCAGCAGTGATCAGATCCAGCCCCAGCATTTT.